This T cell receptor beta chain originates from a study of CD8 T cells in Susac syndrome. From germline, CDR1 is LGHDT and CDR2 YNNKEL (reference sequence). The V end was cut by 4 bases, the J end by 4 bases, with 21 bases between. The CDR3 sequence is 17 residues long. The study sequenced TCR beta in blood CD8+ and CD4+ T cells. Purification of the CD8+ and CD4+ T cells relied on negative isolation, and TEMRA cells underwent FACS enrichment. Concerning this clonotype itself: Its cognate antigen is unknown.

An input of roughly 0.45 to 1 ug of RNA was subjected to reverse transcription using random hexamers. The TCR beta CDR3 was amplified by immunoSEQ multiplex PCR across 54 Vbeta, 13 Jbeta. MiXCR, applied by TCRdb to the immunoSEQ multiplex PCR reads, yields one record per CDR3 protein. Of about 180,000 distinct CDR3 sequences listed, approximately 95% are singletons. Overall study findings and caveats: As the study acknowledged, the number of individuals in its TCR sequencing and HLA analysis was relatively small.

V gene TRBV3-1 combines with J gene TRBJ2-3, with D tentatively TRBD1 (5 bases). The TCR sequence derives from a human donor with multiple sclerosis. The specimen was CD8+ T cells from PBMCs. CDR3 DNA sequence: TGTGCCAGCAGCCCGGACCCGGCCAGGGTATATCCAGATACGCAGTATTTT. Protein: CASSPDPARVYPDTQYF.